The T cell receptor beta chain under discussion was sequenced for a study of blood T cell repertoires in COVID-19. Whole-study context: Researchers got acute and convalescent COVID-19 samples from the United States, Italy and Spain. In each case, the material was cDNA or gDNA derived from T cells, B-cell-depleted T cells, or PBMCs.

This CDR3 is 17 amino acids long. The trim removed 0 bases at V and 1 base at J, leaving 7 bases unmatched. CDR1 and CDR2 from the germline V gene are MNHEY and SVGEGT. Under the authors' procedure: Amplification of reference gene primers was used by the study to estimate nucleated cell counts. Generated by immunoSEQ multiplex PCR, the TCRdb table keeps only in-frame clones and is missing some. From that table come the V and J calls and clone size; the DNA was used to work out D and trimming. The table lists about 150,000 clones, about 83% of them singletons. The sequencing input was peripheral blood. The sequence derives from a human donor in a cohort sampled during active COVID-19. V usage is TRBV6-2 or TRBV6-3 and J usage is TRBJ2-5, with TRBD2 matching over 8 bases. CDR3 nucleotide sequence: TGTGCCAGCAGTTACTCGATGGCGGGGGGCCCCCAAGAGACCCAGTACTTC. This codes for CASSYSMAGGPQETQYF.